A selection of T cell receptor beta chains follows, all from one sample in a study of spatial heterogeneity in lung cancer. From the 5' RACE reads, TCRdb called clonotypes with MiXCR, one entry per CDR3 protein. The table shows around 92,000 distinct CDR3 sequences, with less than 15% occurring only once. The material was PBMCs, obtained at surgery. Receptors were obtained from a male donor with early-stage non-small cell lung cancer. Each CDR3 is given with its conserved first and last residue. A D gene is named only where the DNA matches it firmly. Size is omitted from some rows. Given values are once, few, many or a class for expanded clones.

v_gene	d_gene	len	j_gene	abundance	CDR3nt	CDR3aa
TRBV7-2	.	12	TRBJ1-5	.	TGTGCCAGCAGCCCAAGCAATCAGCCCCAGCATTTT	CASSPSNQPQHF
TRBV2	.	15	TRBJ2-6	many	TGTGCCAGCAGTAGCACAGGGAGGGGGGCCAACGTCCTGACTTTC	CASSSTGRGANVLTF
TRBV25-1	TRBD2	16	TRBJ2-3	.	TGTGCCAGCAGGCCCGGGACTAGCGGGAGGAGAGATACGCAGTATTTT	CASRPGTSGRRDTQYF
TRBV28	.	12	TRBJ2-3	few	TGTGCCAGCAGATGGACCCACGGAACGCAGTATTTT	CASRWTHGTQYF
TRBV6-2/TRBV6-3	.	12	TRBJ1-5	few	TGTGCCAGCAGTCCTAGAGGTCAGCCCCAGCATTTT	CASSPRGQPQHF
TRBV29-1	.	10	TRBJ2-5	few	TGCAGCGTTGGGATCGAGACCCAGTACTTC	CSVGIETQYF
TRBV11-2	.	13	TRBJ2-2	few	TGTGCCAGCAGCTTATTAAGAGCCGGGGAGCTGTTTTTT	CASSLLRAGELFF
TRBV7-2	.	13	TRBJ2-3	.	TGTGCCAGCAGCCCCGGACTGAGGGCGGCGCAGTATTTT	CASSPGLRAAQYF
TRBV10-3	TRBD1	18	TRBJ1-4	few	TGTGCCATCAGTGGGAGTAGACAGGGGGACCCCCGGCGTGAAAAACTGTTTTTT	CAISGSRQGDPRREKLFF
TRBV27	TRBD2	17	TRBJ2-7	many	TGTGCCAGCAGTTTATCTCATGGCGGGGGTTCCTCCTACGAGCAGTACTTC	CASSLSHGGGSSYEQYF
TRBV28	.	11	TRBJ2-7	few	TGTGCCAGCAGTTTATTAGGGGTGCAGTACTTC	CASSLLGVQYF
TRBV7-2	.	13	TRBJ2-2	few	TGTGCCAGCAGCTTAGAGGCTGTCGGGGAGCTGTTTTTT	CASSLEAVGELFF
TRBV29-1	TRBD2	16	TRBJ2-5	many	TGCAGCGTAAGAGGTGGCCAGCGGGAGGCCGGGAAGACCCAGTACTTC	CSVRGGQREAGKTQYF
TRBV14	.	11	TRBJ1-1	few	TGTGCCAGCAGCCAACTCACTGAAGCTTTCTTT	CASSQLTEAFF
TRBV28	TRBD2	16	TRBJ2-5	few	TGTGCCAGCAGTCCGCTAGCGGGATCCCTGGGGGAGACCCAGTACTTC	CASSPLAGSLGETQYF
TRBV14	TRBD1	14	TRBJ1-2	once	TGTGCCAGCAGCCAAGAAAGGGGGCGCAGAGGCTACACCTTC	CASSQERGRRGYTF
TRBV4-3	.	15	TRBJ2-6	many	TGCGCCAGCAGCCTGCTATCGTCTGGGGCCAACGTCCTGACTTTC	CASSLLSSGANVLTF
TRBV12-3/TRBV12-4	TRBD1	12	TRBJ2-7	few	TGTGCCAGCAGACGGGACAGCTACGAGCAGTACTTC	CASRRDSYEQYF
TRBV12-3/TRBV12-4	.	12	TRBJ1-3	.	TGTGCCAGCAGCAACCCAGGGATCACCATATATTTT	CASSNPGITIYF
TRBV7-8	TRBD2	16	TRBJ2-3	many	TGTGCCAGCAGCCCACGGACTAGCAGTTTTGCAGATACGCAGTATTTT	CASSPRTSSFADTQYF
TRBV3-1	TRBD1	14	TRBJ1-1	few	TGTGCCAGCAGCCAAATTCGACAGGGAGCTGAAGCTTTCTTT	CASSQIRQGAEAFF
TRBV28	.	16	TRBJ2-3	few	TGTGCCAGCAGTTCTCCTAGCGCGGTGGGGACAGATACGCAGTATTTT	CASSSPSAVGTDTQYF
TRBV7-9	.	18	TRBJ2-3	.	TGTGCCAGCAGCTTAGCGCGGGAACAGGTACCACTCACAGATACGCAGTATTTT	CASSLAREQVPLTDTQYF
TRBV5-1	.	13	TRBJ2-5	few	TGCGCCAGCGCGGGACTGGATTTCGAGACCCAGTACTTC	CASAGLDFETQYF
TRBV29-1	.	13	TRBJ2-2	.	TGCAGCGTTCCCGGGTTGATCACCGGGGAGCTGTTTTTT	CSVPGLITGELFF
TRBV5-4	.	14	TRBJ2-5	many	TGTGCCAGCAGCAACGGGACACACCAAGAGACCCAGTACTTC	CASSNGTHQETQYF
TRBV19	TRBD1	13	TRBJ1-2	.	TGTGCCAGCCGGGGGGCAGGGGGATATGGCTACACCTTC	CASRGAGGYGYTF
TRBV6-5	.	15	TRBJ1-1	.	TGTGCCAGCAGGAAGGGGGGGGGCGCGGGCACTGAAGCTTTCTTT	CASRKGGGAGTEAFF
TRBV10-1	TRBD1	13	TRBJ1-5	.	TGCGCCAGCAGTCCCGGGACAGGACAGCCCCAGCATTTT	CASSPGTGQPQHF
TRBV6-2/TRBV6-3	.	12	TRBJ2-3	many	TGTGCCAGCAGTTACTCGTTGGATACGCAGTATTTT	CASSYSLDTQYF
TRBV18	TRBD2	18	TRBJ2-7	.	TGTGCCAGCTCACCAAGTCTCCCGGCTAGCGGGAAAATCTACGAGCAGTACTTC	CASSPSLPASGKIYEQYF
TRBV7-2	.	13	TRBJ1-5	.	TGTGCCAGCAGTCAACATGGGGATCAGCCCCAGCATTTT	CASSQHGDQPQHF
TRBV6-5	TRBD1	15	TRBJ1-5	.	TGTGCCAGCAGTTCCGACAGGGGACGCAATCAGCCCCAGCATTTT	CASSSDRGRNQPQHF
TRBV20-1	.	14	TRBJ2-7	few	TGCAGTGCTAGAGGTTCCTTTGCTACCTACGAGCAGTACTTC	CSARGSFATYEQYF
TRBV20-1	TRBD2	15	TRBJ2-5	.	TGCAGTGCTAGACCGACTAGCGGGGGGCCTGAGACCCAGTACTTC	CSARPTSGGPETQYF
TRBV24-1	.	10	TRBJ2-1	few	TGTGCCACAAACGCGGCTGAGCAGTTCTTC	CATNAAEQFF
TRBV9	.	15	TRBJ2-3	many	TGTGCCAGCAGCGTAGGGACCCGAAGAGGAGATACGCAGTATTTT	CASSVGTRRGDTQYF
TRBV7-2	.	16	TRBJ2-4	few	TGTGCCAGCAGCTCTCCCGGGGTGCTAGCCAAAAACATTCAGTACTTC	CASSSPGVLAKNIQYF
TRBV5-1	.	16	TRBJ2-3	few	TGCGCCAGCAGCGAGGAGGGGGAACCTTCAACAGATACGCAGTATTTT	CASSEEGEPSTDTQYF
TRBV5-5	TRBD2	16	TRBJ2-3	many	TGTGCCAGCAGCCTGGGACTAGCGGGAGGGTCAGATACGCAGTATTTT	CASSLGLAGGSDTQYF
TRBV5-1	.	15	TRBJ1-5	many	TGCGCCAGCAGCCCAGACAAAAATGGAGGACAGCCCCAGCATTTT	CASSPDKNGGQPQHF
TRBV6-1	.	15	TRBJ2-1	few	TGTGCCAGCAGTGAAGGGTTAGCGGAGTACAATGAGCAGTTCTTC	CASSEGLAEYNEQFF
TRBV7-6	TRBD1	18	TRBJ2-2	.	TGTGCCAGCAGCTTAGAGGCGGACAGGGGAGTCAACACCGGGGAGCTGTTTTTT	CASSLEADRGVNTGELFF
TRBV20-1	TRBD1	17	TRBJ2-5	few	TGCAGTGCTAGATCAGAAGTACAGGGGGCCTACTGGGAGACCCAGTACTTC	CSARSEVQGAYWETQYF
TRBV6-2/TRBV6-3	.	13	TRBJ1-2	few	TGTGCCAGCAGTTCTCCAGGGACCTATGGCTACACCTTC	CASSSPGTYGYTF
TRBV7-8	TRBD1	14	TRBJ2-1	many	TGTGCCAGCAGTAAACCGGGACAGGGGATTGAGCAGTTCTTC	CASSKPGQGIEQFF
TRBV7-3	.	14	TRBJ1-6	few	TGTGCCAGCAGCTTATCCCGTTATAATTCACCCCTCCACTTT	CASSLSRYNSPLHF
TRBV28	.	13	TRBJ1-4	.	TGTGCCAGCAGTCAGCAGGCCAATGAAAAACTGTTTTTT	CASSQQANEKLFF
TRBV12-3/TRBV12-4	TRBD1	16	TRBJ1-1	.	TGTGCCAGCAGATACACGGTTACAGGGGGAATTACTGAAGCTTTCTTT	CASRYTVTGGITEAFF
TRBV7-2	TRBD1	14	TRBJ2-3	few	TGTGCCAGCAGCATGGACAGGGCTACAGATACGCAGTATTTT	CASSMDRATDTQYF
TRBV10-3	.	13	TRBJ1-5	.	TGTGCCATCGCCTTGGGGGACAATCAGCCCCAGCATTTT	CAIALGDNQPQHF
TRBV19	.	16	TRBJ1-4	many	TGTGCCAGTACACCCCCGTTTGGATCAACTAATGAAAAACTGTTTTTT	CASTPPFGSTNEKLFF
TRBV6-2/TRBV6-3	TRBD1	14	TRBJ1-6	.	TGTGCCAGCGCCTACAGGGGAAGTAATTCACCCCTCCACTTT	CASAYRGSNSPLHF
TRBV15	TRBD1	14	TRBJ2-7	.	TGTGCCACCAGCAGAGGGGACAGGACCTACGAGCAGTACTTC	CATSRGDRTYEQYF